The source of this TCR beta chain is a study of shared clonotypes between healthy human individuals. The study drew all its donors from Caucasian adults living in Nashville, Tennessee. The germline CDR1 and CDR2 sequences are MNHNY and SVGAGI (reference sequence). Trimming shortened V by 6 bases and J by 6 bases, and 11 bases separated the two germline ends. This CDR3 is 13 amino acids long. Clones were sequenced by immunoSEQ multiplex PCR, and TCRdb holds only the in-frame ones, with some missing. Here the sample spans millions of clones, 95% being singletons. The clonotype originates from a man aged 18 to 29 in good health. The rearrangement links TRBV6-6 to TRBJ2-2; D ambiguous. The sequenced sample was naive CD4+ T cells sorted from blood. Subset reported: CD45RA+ positively selected. CDR3 in amino acids: CASRNNGAGELFF. Here the CDR3 DNA reads TGTGCCAGCAGGAACAATGGGGCCGGGGAGCTGTTTTTT.